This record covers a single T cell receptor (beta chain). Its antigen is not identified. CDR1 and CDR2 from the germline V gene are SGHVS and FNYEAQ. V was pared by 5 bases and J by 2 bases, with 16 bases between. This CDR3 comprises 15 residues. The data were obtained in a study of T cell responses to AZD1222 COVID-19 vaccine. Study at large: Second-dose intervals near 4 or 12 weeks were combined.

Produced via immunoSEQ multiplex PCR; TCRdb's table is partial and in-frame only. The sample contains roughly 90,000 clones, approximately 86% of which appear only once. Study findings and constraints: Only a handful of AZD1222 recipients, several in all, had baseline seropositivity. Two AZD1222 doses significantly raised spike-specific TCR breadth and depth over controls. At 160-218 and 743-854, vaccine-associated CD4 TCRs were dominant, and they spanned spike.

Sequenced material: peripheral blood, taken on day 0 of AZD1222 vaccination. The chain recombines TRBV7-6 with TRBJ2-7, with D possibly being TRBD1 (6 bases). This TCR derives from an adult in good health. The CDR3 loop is CASSPGQQGAYEQYF. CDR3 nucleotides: TGTGCCAGCAGCCCAGGACAGCAAGGGGCCTACGAGCAGTACTTC.